This T cell receptor (beta chain) appears in the sequencing data of a study of blood T cell repertoires in COVID-19. Across the whole study: COVID-19 samples from acute and convalescent phases originated in the United States, Italy and Spain. T cells, B-cell-depleted T cells, or PBMCs provided the cDNA or gDNA that served as material.

As handled by the study authors: By means of reference gene primer amplification, nucleated cell counts were estimated. The protocol was immunoSEQ multiplex PCR, while the TCRdb copy is restricted to in-frame clones and leaves out a portion. The D gene and trimming were derived from the DNA, and the V and J assignments and clone size from that table. Among 30,000 to 35,000 clones listed, roughly 85% were seen once. V lost 5 bases to trimming and J lost 8 bases; unmatched junction nucleotides: 7. The CDR3 extends over 14 amino acids. Germline values: CDR1 SEHNR, CDR2 FQNEAQ (reference sequence). The V call is TRBV7-9, the J call TRBJ2-1; 9 nucleotides line up with TRBD2. This receptor was identified in a man aged 45-65 years with acute or convalescent COVID-19. Sequences were obtained from peripheral blood. The CDR3: CASSPGLAPYEQFF. CDR3 in DNA: TGTGCCAGCAGCCCGGGACTAGCTCCTTATGAGCAGTTCTTC.